This T cell receptor beta chain comes out of a study of blood T cell repertoires in COVID-19. About the study: Some COVID-19 samples were acute and others convalescent; all came from the United States, Italy and Spain. PBMCs, B-cell-depleted T cells, or T cells provided the cDNA or gDNA that made up the material.

Clones were read by immunoSEQ multiplex PCR, and TCRdb kept only the in-frame ones, dropping some. The sample records about 190,000 clones, 65% to 80% being singletons. Trimming cost V 3 bases and J 0 bases, with 16 bases left between them. From germline, CDR1 is SGHRS and CDR2 YFSETQ. The CDR3 is 17 residues long. This rearrangement joins TRBV5-1 to TRBJ2-1; maybe TRBD1 (6 bases). The sequencing input was peripheral blood. This sequence originates from a man between 45 and 60 years old who had recovered from COVID-19. The CDR3 loop reads CASSWDTGSSSYNEQFF. The CDR3 nucleotides are TGCGCCAGCAGCTGGGATACAGGGTCGAGCTCCTACAATGAGCAGTTCTTC.